This section outlines one T cell receptor beta chain sequence together with its context. This entry belongs to a study of patients and donors after allogeneic stem cell transplantation. TCRdb processed the RT-PCR reads anew with MiXCR; each CDR3 protein has one entry. The sample records about 230,000 distinct CDR3 sequences, roughly 13% being singletons. V gave up 0 bases and J gave up 7 bases, with 16 bases separating them. Germline CDR1 is MNHEY and CDR2 is SVGAGI. The CDR3 covers 17 residues. This receptor was taken from a human donor who was either an allogeneic HSCT recipient or a stem cell or donor lymphocyte infusion donor (not recorded which). It is not recorded whose cells these are; they may come from a transplant donor. The V and J genes are TRBV6-5 and TRBJ1-6; the D is unclear. Sequenced sample: blood, either unsorted or a sorted T cell fraction (not recorded which). The CDR3 is CASSYSISINSNSPLHF. CDR3 nucleotide sequence: TGTGCCAGCAGTTACTCGATATCCATAAACAGCAATTCACCCCTCCACTTT.